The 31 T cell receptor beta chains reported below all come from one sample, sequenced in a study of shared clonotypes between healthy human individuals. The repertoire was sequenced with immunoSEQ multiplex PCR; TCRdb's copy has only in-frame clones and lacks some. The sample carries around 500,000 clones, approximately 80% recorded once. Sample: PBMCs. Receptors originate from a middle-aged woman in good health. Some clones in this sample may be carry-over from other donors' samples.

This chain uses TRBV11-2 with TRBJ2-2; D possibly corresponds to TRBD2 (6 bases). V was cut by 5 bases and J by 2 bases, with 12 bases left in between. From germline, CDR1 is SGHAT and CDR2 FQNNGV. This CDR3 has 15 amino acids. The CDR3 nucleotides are TGTGCCAGCAGCGCCCGGGGGATTAACACCGGGGAGCTGTTTTTT. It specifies CASSARGINTGELFF.

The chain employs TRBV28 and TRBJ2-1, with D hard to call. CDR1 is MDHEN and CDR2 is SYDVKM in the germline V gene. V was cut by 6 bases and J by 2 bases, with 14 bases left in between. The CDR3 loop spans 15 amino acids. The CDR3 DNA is TGTGCCAGCAGCCCCCGACGGCAAGCCTACAATGAGCAGTTCTTC. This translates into CASSPRRQAYNEQFF.

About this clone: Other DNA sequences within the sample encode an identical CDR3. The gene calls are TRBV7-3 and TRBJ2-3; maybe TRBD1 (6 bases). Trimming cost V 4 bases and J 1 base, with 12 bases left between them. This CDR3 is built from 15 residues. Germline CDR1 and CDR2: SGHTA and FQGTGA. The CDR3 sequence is CASSSGTSRTDTQYF. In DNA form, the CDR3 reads TGTGCCAGCAGCTCCGGGACATCTCGCACAGATACGCAGTATTTT.

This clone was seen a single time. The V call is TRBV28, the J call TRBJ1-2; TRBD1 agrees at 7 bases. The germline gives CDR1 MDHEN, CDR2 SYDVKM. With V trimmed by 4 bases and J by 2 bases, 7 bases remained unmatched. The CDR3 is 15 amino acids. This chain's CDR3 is CASSSPGQPNYGYTF. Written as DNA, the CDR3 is TGTGCCAGCAGTTCACCGGGACAGCCAAACTATGGCTACACCTTC.

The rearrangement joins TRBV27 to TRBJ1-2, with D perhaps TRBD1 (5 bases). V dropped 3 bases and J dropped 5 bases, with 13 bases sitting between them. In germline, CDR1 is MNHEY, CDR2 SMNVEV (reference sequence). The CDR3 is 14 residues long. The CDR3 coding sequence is TGTGCCAGCAGTTTCTCAGGGAGTGTGTATGGCTACACCTTC. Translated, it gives CASSFSGSVYGYTF.

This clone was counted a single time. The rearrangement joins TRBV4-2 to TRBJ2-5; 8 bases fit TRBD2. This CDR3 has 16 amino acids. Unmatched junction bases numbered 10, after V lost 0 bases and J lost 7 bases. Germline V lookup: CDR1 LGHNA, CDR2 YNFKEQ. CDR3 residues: CASSQEGGASGWTQYF. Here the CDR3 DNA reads TGTGCCAGCAGCCAAGAGGGTGGGGCTAGCGGGTGGACCCAGTACTTC.

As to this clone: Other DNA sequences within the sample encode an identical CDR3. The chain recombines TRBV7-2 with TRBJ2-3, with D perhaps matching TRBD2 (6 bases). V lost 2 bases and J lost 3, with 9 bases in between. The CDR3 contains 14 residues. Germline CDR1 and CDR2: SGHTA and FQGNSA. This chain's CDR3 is CASSLSAGTDTQYF. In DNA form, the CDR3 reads TGTGCCAGCAGCTTATCTGCGGGGACAGATACGCAGTATTTT. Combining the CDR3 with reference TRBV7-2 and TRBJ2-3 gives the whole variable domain GAGVSQSPSNKVTEKGKDVELRCDPISGHTALYWYRQSLGQGLEFLIYFQGNSAPDKSGLPSDRFSAERTGGSVSTLTIQRTQQEDSAVYLCASSLSAGTDTQYFGPGTRLTVL.

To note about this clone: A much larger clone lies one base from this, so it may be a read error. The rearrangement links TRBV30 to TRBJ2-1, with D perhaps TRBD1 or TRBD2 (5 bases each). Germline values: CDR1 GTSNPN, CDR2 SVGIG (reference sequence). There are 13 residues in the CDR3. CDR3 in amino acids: CAWTGSSYNKQFF. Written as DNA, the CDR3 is TGTGCCTGGACAGGGAGCTCCTACAATAAGCAGTTCTTC. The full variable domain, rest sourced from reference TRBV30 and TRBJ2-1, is SQTIHQWPATLVQPVGSPLSLECTVEGTSNPNLYWYRQAAGRGLQLLFYSVGIGQISSEVPQNLSASRPQDRQFILSSKKLLLSDSGFYLCAWTGSSYNKQFFGPGTRLTVL.

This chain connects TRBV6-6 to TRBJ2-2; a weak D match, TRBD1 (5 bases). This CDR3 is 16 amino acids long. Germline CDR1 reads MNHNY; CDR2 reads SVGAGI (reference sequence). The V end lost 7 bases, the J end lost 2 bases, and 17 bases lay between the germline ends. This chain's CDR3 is CASKRDRQGNTGELFF. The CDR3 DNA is TGTGCCAGCAAAAGAGACCGGCAGGGTAACACCGGGGAGCTGTTTTTT.

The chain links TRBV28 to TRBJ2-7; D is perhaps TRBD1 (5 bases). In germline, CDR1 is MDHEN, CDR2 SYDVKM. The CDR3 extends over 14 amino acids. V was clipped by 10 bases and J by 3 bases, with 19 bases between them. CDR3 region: CATCPRVISYEQYF. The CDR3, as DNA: TGTGCCACCTGTCCCAGGGTTATAAGCTACGAGCAGTACTTC.

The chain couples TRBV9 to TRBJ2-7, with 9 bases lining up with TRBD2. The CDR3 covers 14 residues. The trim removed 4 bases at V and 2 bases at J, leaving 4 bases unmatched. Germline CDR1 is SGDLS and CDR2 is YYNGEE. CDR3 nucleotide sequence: TGTGCCAGCAGCCGCGGGACTAGCCCCTACGAGCAGTACTTC. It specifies CASSRGTSPYEQYF.

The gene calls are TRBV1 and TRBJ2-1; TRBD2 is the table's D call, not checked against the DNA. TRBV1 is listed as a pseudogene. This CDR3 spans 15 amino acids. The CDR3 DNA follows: TGCACCAGCAGCCATGAGCGGGAGTTCGACAATGAGCAGTTCTTC. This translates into CTSSHEREFDNEQFF.

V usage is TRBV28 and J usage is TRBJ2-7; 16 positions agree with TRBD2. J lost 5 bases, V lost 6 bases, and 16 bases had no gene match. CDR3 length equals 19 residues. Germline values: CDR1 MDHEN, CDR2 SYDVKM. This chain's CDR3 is CASSPSPPGLAGGPHEQYF. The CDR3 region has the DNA TGTGCCAGCAGCCCCTCCCCGCCGGGACTAGCGGGAGGGCCCCACGAGCAGTACTTC.

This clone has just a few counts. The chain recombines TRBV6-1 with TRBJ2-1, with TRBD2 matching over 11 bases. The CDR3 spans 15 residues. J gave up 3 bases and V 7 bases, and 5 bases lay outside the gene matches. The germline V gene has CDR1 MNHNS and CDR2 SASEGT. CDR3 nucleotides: TGTGCCAGCACCCTACTAGCGGGAGACTACAATGAGCAGTTCTTC. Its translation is CASTLLAGDYNEQFF.

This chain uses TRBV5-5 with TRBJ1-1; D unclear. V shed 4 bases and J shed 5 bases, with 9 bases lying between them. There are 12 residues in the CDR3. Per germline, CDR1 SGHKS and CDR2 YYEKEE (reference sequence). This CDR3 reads CASSPRRTEAFF. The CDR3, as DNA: TGTGCCAGCAGCCCCCGTCGGACTGAAGCTTTCTTT.

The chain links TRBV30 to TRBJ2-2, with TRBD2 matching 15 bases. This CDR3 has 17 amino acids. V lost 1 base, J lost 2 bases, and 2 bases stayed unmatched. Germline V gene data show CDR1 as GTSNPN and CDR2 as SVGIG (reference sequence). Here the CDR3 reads CAWSGTSGRANTGELFF. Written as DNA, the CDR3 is TGTGCCTGGAGTGGGACTAGCGGGAGGGCTAACACCGGGGAGCTGTTTTTT.

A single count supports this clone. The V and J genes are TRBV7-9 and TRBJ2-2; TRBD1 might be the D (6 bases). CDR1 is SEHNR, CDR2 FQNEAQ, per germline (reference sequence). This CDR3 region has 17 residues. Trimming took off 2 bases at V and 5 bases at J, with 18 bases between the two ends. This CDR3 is CASSLILGTGWTGELFF. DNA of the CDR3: TGTGCCAGCAGCTTAATCCTCGGTACAGGGTGGACCGGGGAGCTGTTTTTT.

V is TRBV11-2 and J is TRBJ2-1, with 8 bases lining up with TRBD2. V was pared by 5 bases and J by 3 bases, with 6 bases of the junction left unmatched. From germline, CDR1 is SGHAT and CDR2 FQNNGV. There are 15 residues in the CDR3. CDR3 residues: CASSLSGSVYNEQFF. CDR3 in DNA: TGTGCCAGCAGCCTAAGCGGGAGTGTCTACAATGAGCAGTTCTTC. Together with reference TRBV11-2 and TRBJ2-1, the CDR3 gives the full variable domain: EAGVAQSPRYKIIEKRQSVAFWCNPISGHATLYWYQQILGQGPKLLIQFQNNGVVDDSQLPKDRFSAERLKGVDSTLKIQPAKLEDSAVYLCASSLSGSVYNEQFFGPGTRLTVL.

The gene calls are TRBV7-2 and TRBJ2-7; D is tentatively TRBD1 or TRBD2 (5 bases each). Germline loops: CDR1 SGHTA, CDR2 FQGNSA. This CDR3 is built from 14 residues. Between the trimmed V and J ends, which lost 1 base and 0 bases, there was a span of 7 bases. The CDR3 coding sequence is TGTGCCAGCAGCTTAGACGGGGCCTCCTACGAGCAGTACTTC. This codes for CASSLDGASYEQYF.

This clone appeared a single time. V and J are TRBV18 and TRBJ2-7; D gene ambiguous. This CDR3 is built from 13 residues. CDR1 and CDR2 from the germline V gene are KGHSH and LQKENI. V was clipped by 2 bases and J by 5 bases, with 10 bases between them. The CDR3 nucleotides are TGTGCCAGCTCACCAACAGCACTCCACGAGCAGTACTTC. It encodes CASSPTALHEQYF.

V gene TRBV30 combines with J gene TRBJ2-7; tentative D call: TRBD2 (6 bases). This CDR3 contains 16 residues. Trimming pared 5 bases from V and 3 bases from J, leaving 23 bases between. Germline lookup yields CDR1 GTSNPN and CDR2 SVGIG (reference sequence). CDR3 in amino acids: CAWGDKTRGLLYEQYF. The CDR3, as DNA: TGTGCCTGGGGGGATAAAACCCGGGGACTTCTCTACGAGCAGTACTTC.

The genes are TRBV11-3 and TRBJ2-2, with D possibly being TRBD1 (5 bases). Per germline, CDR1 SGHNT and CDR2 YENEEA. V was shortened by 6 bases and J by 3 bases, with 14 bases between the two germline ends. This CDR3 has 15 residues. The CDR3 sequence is CASSPREGDTGELFF. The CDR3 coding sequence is TGTGCCAGCAGTCCAAGGGAAGGGGACACCGGGGAGCTGTTTTTT.

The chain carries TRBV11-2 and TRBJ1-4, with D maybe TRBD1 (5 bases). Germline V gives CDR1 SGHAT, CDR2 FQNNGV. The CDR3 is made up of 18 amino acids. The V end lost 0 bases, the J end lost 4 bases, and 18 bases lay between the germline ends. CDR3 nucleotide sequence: TGTGCCAGCAGCTTAGACCGTGCCTTGGGGCAGCTTAATGAAAAACTGTTTTTT. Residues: CASSLDRALGQLNEKLFF.

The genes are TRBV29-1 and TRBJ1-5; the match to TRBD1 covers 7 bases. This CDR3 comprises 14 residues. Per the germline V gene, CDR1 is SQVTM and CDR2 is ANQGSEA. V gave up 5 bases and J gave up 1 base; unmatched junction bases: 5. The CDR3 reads CSVRQGGSNQPQHF. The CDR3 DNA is TGCAGCGTTCGGCAGGGGGGAAGCAATCAGCCCCAGCATTTT.

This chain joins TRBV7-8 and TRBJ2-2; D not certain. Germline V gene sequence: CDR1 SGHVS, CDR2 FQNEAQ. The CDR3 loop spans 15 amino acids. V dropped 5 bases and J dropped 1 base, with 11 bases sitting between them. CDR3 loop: CASSDGYGNTGELFF. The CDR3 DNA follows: TGTGCCAGCAGCGATGGGTACGGGAACACCGGGGAGCTGTTTTTT. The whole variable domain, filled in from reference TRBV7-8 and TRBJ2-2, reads GAGVSQSPRYKVAKRGQDVALRCDPISGHVSLFWYQQALGQGPEFLTYFQNEAQLDKSGLPSDRFFAERPEGSVSTLKIQRTQQEDSAVYLCASSDGYGNTGELFFGEGSRLTVL.

CDR3 residues: CASSISQGSYFQPQHF. CDR3 sequence (DNA): TGTGCCAGTAGTATTAGTCAGGGGAGTTATTTTCAGCCCCAGCATTTT. The chain is built from TRBV19 and TRBJ1-5, with D possibly TRBD1 on 6 matching bases. Germline lookup yields CDR1 LNHDA and CDR2 SQIVND (reference sequence). This CDR3 has 16 amino acids. The ends were cut back, 3 bases at V and 6 bases at J, with 18 bases in the middle.

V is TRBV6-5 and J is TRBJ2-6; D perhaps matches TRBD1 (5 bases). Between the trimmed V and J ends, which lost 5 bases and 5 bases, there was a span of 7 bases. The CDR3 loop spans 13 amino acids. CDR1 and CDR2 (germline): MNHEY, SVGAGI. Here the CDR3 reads CASSQGRANVLTF. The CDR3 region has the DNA TGTGCCAGCAGTCAGGGTCGGGCCAACGTCCTGACTTTC.

The CDR3 loop reads CASSFGTGAYNEQFF. For the CDR3, the DNA is TGCGCCAGCAGCTTCGGGACAGGAGCATACAATGAGCAGTTCTTC. V and J are TRBV5-1 and TRBJ2-1; 8 nucleotides match TRBD1. Looked up from germline, CDR1 is SGHRS and CDR2 is YFSETQ. Trimming removed 2 bases from V and 4 bases from J; junction bases left unmatched: 5. CDR3 length: 15 amino acids.

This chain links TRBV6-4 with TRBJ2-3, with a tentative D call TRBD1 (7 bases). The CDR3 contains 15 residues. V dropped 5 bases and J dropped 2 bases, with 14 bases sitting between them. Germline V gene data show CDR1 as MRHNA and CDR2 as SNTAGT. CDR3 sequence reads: CASSLGGQITDTQYF. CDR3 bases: TGTGCCAGCAGTCTCGGGGGACAGATCACAGATACGCAGTATTTT.

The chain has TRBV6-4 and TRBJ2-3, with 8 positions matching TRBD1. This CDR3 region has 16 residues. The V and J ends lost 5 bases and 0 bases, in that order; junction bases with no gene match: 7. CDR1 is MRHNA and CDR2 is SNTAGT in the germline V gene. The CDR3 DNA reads TGTGCCAGCAGTTCACAGGGGGACTCCAGCACAGATACGCAGTATTTT. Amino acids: CASSSQGDSSTDTQYF.

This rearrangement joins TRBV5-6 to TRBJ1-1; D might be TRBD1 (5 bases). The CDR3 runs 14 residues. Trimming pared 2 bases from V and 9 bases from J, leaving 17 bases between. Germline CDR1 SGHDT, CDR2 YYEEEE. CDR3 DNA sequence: TGTGCCAGCAGCTTTGTACAGGAGAAGGCTCAAGCTTTCTTT. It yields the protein CASSFVQEKAQAFF.